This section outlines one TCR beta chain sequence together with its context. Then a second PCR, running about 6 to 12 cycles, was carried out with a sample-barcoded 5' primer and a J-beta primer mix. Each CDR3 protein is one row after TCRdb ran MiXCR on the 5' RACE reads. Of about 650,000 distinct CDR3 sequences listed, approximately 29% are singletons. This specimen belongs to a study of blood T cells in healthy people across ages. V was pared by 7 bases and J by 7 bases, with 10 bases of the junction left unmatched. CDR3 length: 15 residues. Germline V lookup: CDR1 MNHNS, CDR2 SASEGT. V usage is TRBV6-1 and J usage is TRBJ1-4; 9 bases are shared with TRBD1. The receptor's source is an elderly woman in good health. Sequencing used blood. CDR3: CASTGEGTGREKLFF. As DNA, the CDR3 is TGTGCCAGCACCGGGGAAGGGACAGGGCGTGAAAAACTGTTTTTT.